This is a list of T cell receptor beta chains from one sample in a study of blood T cell repertoires in COVID-19. Some clones are missing from TCRdb's copy, which holds only in-frame ones; the method was immunoSEQ multiplex PCR. The data contain some 44,000 clones, around 93% of them singletons. What was sequenced was peripheral blood. These receptors originate from a human donor in a cohort sampled during active COVID-19. The CDR3 runs from the conserved cysteine through the conserved F or W. Fields, in order: J gene, V gene, CDR3 length, CDR3 protein.

>TRBJ2-3|TRBV24-1|13
CATSDPGADTQYF
>TRBJ2-7|TRBV18|14
CASSSRDRGYEQYF
>TRBJ2-1|TRBV5-1|16
CASSRRGLAGDIEQFF
>TRBJ2-7|TRBV4-2|15
CASSQESSAPYEQYF
>TRBJ2-1|TRBV5-4|18
CASSHKGASGSLGNEQFF
>TRBJ2-7|TRBV6-6|16
CASSSRPGTVSYEQYF
>TRBJ1-1|TRBV12-3/TRBV12-4|11
CASRRGGEAFF
>TRBJ1-4|TRBV10-3|15
CATGTGKDPAEKLFF
>TRBJ2-7|TRBV7-2|14
CASSVRFGRGEQYF
>TRBJ2-7|TRBV7-2|16
CASSLGSSGISYEQYF
>TRBJ2-2|TRBV6-5|15
CASTTDRGRTGELFF
>TRBJ2-5|TRBV4-1|13
CASSQAQWETQYF
>TRBJ2-5|TRBV18|13
CASSPSVQETQYF
>TRBJ2-7|TRBV4-3|15
CASSQGTSGTYEQYF
>TRBJ2-7|TRBV5-1|15
CASSPGGTGDYEQYF
>TRBJ2-3|TRBV6-6|12
CASSPQGSTQYF
>TRBJ2-7|TRBV5-6|16
CASSGTGGNAVYEQYF
>TRBJ1-1|TRBV28|15
CASTSRPGWGAEAFF